What follows are 10 T cell receptor beta chains derived from one specimen sequenced in a study of blood T cell repertoires in COVID-19. Sequencing was performed with immunoSEQ multiplex PCR; in TCRdb, only in-frame clones are kept and a portion is missing. This table has some 94,000 clones, 55% to 80% appearing once. The sequencing input was peripheral blood. Receptors originate from a woman in her fifties or sixties in a cohort sampled during active or convalescent COVID-19.

CDR3 nucleotide sequence: TGTGCCAGCAGCTTAGCGCGGCTAGCGGACTACGAGCAGTACTTC. Its translation: CASSLARLADYEQYF. V is TRBV7-9 and J is TRBJ2-7; 7 bases line up with TRBD2. With 0 bases clipped from V and 3 bases from J, the junction kept 5 bases outside the gene matches. The CDR3 sequence is 15 residues long. The V gene's germline CDR1 is SEHNR and CDR2 FQNEAQ (reference sequence).

This clone was counted only a few times. J is TRBJ1-1 and V is TRBV11-2; D might be TRBD1 (6 bases). The CDR3 totals 15 residues. Trimming stripped 5 bases from V and 0 bases from J, with 13 bases between. Looked up from germline, CDR1 is SGHAT and CDR2 is FQNNGV. The CDR3 nucleotides are TGTGCCAGCAGCACGAAGACAGGCATGAACACTGAAGCTTTCTTT. This encodes CASSTKTGMNTEAFF. Full variable domain (remainder filled in from reference TRBV11-2 and TRBJ1-1): EAGVAQSPRYKIIEKRQSVAFWCNPISGHATLYWYQQILGQGPKLLIQFQNNGVVDDSQLPKDRFSAERLKGVDSTLKIQPAKLEDSAVYLCASSTKTGMNTEAFFGQGTRLTVV.

V is TRBV12-3 or TRBV12-4 and J is TRBJ2-3; 7 bases line up with TRBD2. The CDR3 runs 13 residues. The trim removed 5 bases at V and 2 bases at J, leaving 1 base unmatched. In nucleotides, the CDR3 is TGTGCCAGCAGTCGGGGGGACACAGATACGCAGTATTTT. Protein product: CASSRGDTDTQYF.

The chain uses TRBV7-3 and TRBJ1-1, with 7 bases aligning to TRBD1. V shed 4 bases and J 5 bases; nucleotides not matched to a gene: 4. CDR3 size: 13 residues. Germline V gene data show CDR1 as SGHTA and CDR2 as FQGTGA. CDR3 sequence (DNA): TGTGCCAGCAGCTCGACAGGGTGGACTGAAGCTTTCTTT. Its translation is CASSSTGWTEAFF.

The rearrangement uses TRBV6-2 or TRBV6-3 and TRBJ1-4; TRBD1 aligns across 7 bases. The CDR3 spans 15 residues. Per germline, CDR1 MNHEY and CDR2 SVGEGT. V shed 2 bases and J 8 bases; nucleotides not matched to a gene: 8. In DNA form, the CDR3 reads TGTGCCAGCAGTTACCCACTGACAGGGTACGAAAAACTGTTTTTT. This translates into CASSYPLTGYEKLFF.

The chain couples TRBV7-2 to TRBJ2-2; possible D gene TRBD1, 5 bases. Trimming removed 5 bases at V and 4 bases at J, with 8 bases between. The CDR3 has 13 amino acids. The germline CDR1 and CDR2 sequences are SGHTA and FQGNSA. CDR3 region: CASSPQGTGELFF. Here the CDR3 DNA reads TGTGCCAGCAGCCCCCAGGGCACCGGGGAGCTGTTTTTT. Full variable domain (rest looked up from reference TRBV7-2 and TRBJ2-2): GAGVSQSPSNKVTEKGKDVELRCDPISGHTALYWYRQSLGQGLEFLIYFQGNSAPDKSGLPSDRFSAERTGGSVSTLTIQRTQQEDSAVYLCASSPQGTGELFFGEGSRLTVL.

This sequence joins TRBV5-1 and TRBJ2-1; 7 nucleotides match TRBD2. The length of the CDR3 is 16 residues. V lost 1 base and J lost 4; bases outside the gene matches: 8. Germline values: CDR1 SGHRS, CDR2 YFSETQ. This CDR3 is CASSLTRLAAYNEQFF. The CDR3 nucleotides are TGCGCCAGCAGCTTGACTAGACTAGCAGCTTACAATGAGCAGTTCTTC.

In DNA, the CDR3 is TGCAGCGTTGTGGCGGGACAGGGGACATATGAGCAGTTCTTC. Translation: CSVVAGQGTYEQFF. V usage is TRBV29-1 and J usage is TRBJ2-1, with 10 bases lining up with TRBD1. Germline assignment: CDR1 SQVTM and CDR2 ANQGSEA. CDR3 length equals 14 residues. V lost 4 bases, J lost 8 bases, and 8 bases stayed unmatched.

Here the CDR3 DNA reads TGTGCCAGCAGCTTGTGGTTCGGGGAAAAACTGTTTTTT. Translated, it gives CASSLWFGEKLFF. The chain combines TRBV5-6 with TRBJ1-4; D gene ambiguous. Trimming pared 1 base from V and 8 bases from J, leaving 9 bases between. The CDR3 length is 13 residues. CDR1 and CDR2 (germline): SGHDT, YYEEEE.

The chain has TRBV7-2 and TRBJ2-3; no clear D. Per the germline V gene, CDR1 is SGHTA and CDR2 is FQGNSA. Trimming shortened V by 3 bases and J by 3 bases, and 7 bases separated the two germline ends. CDR3 length: 13 amino acids. The CDR3 spells CASSFQVTDTQYF. In nucleotides, the CDR3 is TGTGCCAGCAGCTTTCAGGTTACAGATACGCAGTATTTT.